One and the same sample provided the 14 T cell receptor beta chains below, sequenced in a study of control samples from healthy donors and cancer patients (TCRdb year 2020). Library creation used the immunoSEQ multiplex PCR assay. TCRdb stores this immuneACCESS table with in-frame sequences only. Part of the clones is absent; in the studies checked, under half of the shortfall reflects unresolved V genes, and no reason is known for the rest. The sample table holds approximately 120,000 clones, of which about 92% were seen once. The top ten constitute 0.58% of the sample. Sequencing was done on a sample of PBMCs. These receptors all come from a man at least 80 years old with head and neck cancer.

This sequence joins TRBV11-2 and TRBJ1-5; perhaps TRBD1 as D (6 bases). Germline loops: CDR1 SGHAT, CDR2 FQNNGV. Trimming shortened V by 5 bases and J by 2 bases, and 16 bases separated the two germline ends. The CDR3 totals 16 residues. CDR3: CASSLGRGGRNQPQHF. CDR3 bases: TGTGCCAGCAGCCTAGGGAGGGGGGGCCGCAATCAGCCCCAGCATTTT. Full variable domain (missing parts from reference TRBV11-2 and TRBJ1-5): EAGVAQSPRYKIIEKRQSVAFWCNPISGHATLYWYQQILGQGPKLLIQFQNNGVVDDSQLPKDRFSAERLKGVDSTLKIQPAKLEDSAVYLCASSLGRGGRNQPQHFGDGTRLSIL.

V usage is TRBV19 and J usage is TRBJ2-1, with D possibly being TRBD1 or TRBD2 (5 bases each). Trimming removed 3 bases at V and 6 bases at J, with 18 bases between. This CDR3 contains 16 residues. The germline V gene has CDR1 LNHDA and CDR2 SQIVND (reference sequence). CDR3 DNA: TGTGCCAGTAGTATCGCAGCCGGGGCGGCCTTCAATGAGCAGTTCTTC. It encodes CASSIAAGAAFNEQFF.

V gene TRBV20-1 combines with J gene TRBJ2-3, with 7 nucleotides matching TRBD2. The J segment lost 0 bases and the V segment lost 6 bases, leaving 6 bases of the junction unmatched. This CDR3 spans 14 amino acids. Germline V gene data show CDR1 as DFQATT and CDR2 as SNEGSKA (reference sequence). Here the CDR3 reads CSASSGLSTDTQYF. The CDR3 DNA follows: TGCAGTGCGAGTAGCGGGCTCAGCACAGATACGCAGTATTTT.

The gene calls are TRBV2 and TRBJ1-1; perhaps TRBD1 as D (6 bases). Germline V gene sequence: CDR1 SNHLY, CDR2 FYNNEI. This CDR3 has 13 residues. Trimming took 7 bases from V and 5 from J, leaving 14 bases between them. The CDR3 sequence: CASTEGVGTEAFF. The CDR3 nucleotides are TGTGCCAGCACCGAGGGGGTTGGGACTGAAGCTTTCTTT.

In its sample, this clone was seen once. The chain has TRBV20-1 and TRBJ1-1, with D uncertain. The CDR3 is made up of 11 amino acids. V lost 4 bases to trimming and J lost 6 bases, with 9 bases between them. Germline V gene sequence: CDR1 DFQATT, CDR2 SNEGSKA (reference sequence). CDR3: CSAKRQAEAFF. The CDR3 region has the DNA TGCAGTGCTAAAAGGCAGGCTGAAGCTTTCTTT.

The V call is TRBV6-5, the J call TRBJ1-5; D gene ambiguous. CDR1 is MNHEY and CDR2 is SVGAGI in the germline V gene. This CDR3 has 13 amino acids. Trimming stripped 6 bases from V and 3 bases from J, with 9 bases between. CDR3 loop: CASRTADNQPQHF. The CDR3 DNA reads TGTGCCAGCAGAACAGCTGACAATCAGCCCCAGCATTTT.

The J gene is TRBJ2-2, the V gene TRBV5-1; D is ambiguous. V gave up 0 bases and J gave up 2 bases, with 11 bases separating them. The CDR3 runs to 16 residues. Germline assignment: CDR1 SGHRS and CDR2 YFSETQ. The DNA of the CDR3 is TGCGCCAGCAGCTTGGCCGTCGGGCAAAACACCGGGGAGCTGTTTTTT. Its translation is CASSLAVGQNTGELFF.

This rearrangement joins TRBV27 to TRBJ1-1; D gene ambiguous. Germline assignment: CDR1 MNHEY and CDR2 SMNVEV (reference sequence). The CDR3 totals 14 residues. Trimming took off 10 bases at V and 4 bases at J, with 19 bases between the two ends. CDR3: CATQGLGSITEAFF. DNA of the CDR3: TGTGCCACCCAAGGCCTGGGGAGCATCACTGAAGCTTTCTTT.

The chain is built from TRBV12-1 and TRBJ2-5; no DNA check was done on the table's D call, TRBD2. TRBV12-1 is an annotated pseudogene. The CDR3 sequence is 16 residues long. In DNA, the CDR3 is TGTGCCAGCAGCTTCTTTAACCGCCGGTACCAAGAGACCCAGTACTTC. This gives the protein CASSFFNRRYQETQYF.

The chain has TRBV18 and TRBJ2-1; 9 nucleotides match TRBD1. There are 13 residues in the CDR3. The V gene's germline CDR1 is KGHSH and CDR2 LQKENI. The trim removed 4 bases at V and 8 bases at J, leaving 3 bases unmatched. The CDR3: CASSRTGGDEQFF. DNA for the CDR3: TGTGCCAGCTCACGCACAGGGGGCGATGAGCAGTTCTTC.

The V call is TRBV13, the J call TRBJ2-7; D might be TRBD2 (6 bases). Trimming left V 5 bases short and J 0 bases short, with 11 bases between. The V gene's germline CDR1 is PRHDT and CDR2 FYEKMQ (reference sequence). The CDR3 has 14 amino acids. CDR3 DNA sequence: TGTGCCAGCAGCCGGGGGAGGAGCTCCTACGAGCAGTACTTC. Residues: CASSRGRSSYEQYF. The complete variable domain, with remaining parts taken from reference TRBV13 and TRBJ2-7, reads AAGVIQSPRHLIKEKRETATLKCYPIPRHDTVYWYQQGPGQDPQFLISFYEKMQSDKGSIPDRFSAQQFSDYHSELNMSSLELGDSALYFCASSRGRSSYEQYFGPGTRLTVT.

This CDR3 reads CASSPLAGSTDTQYF. The CDR3 DNA is TGTGCCAGCAGCCCCTTAGCGGGAAGCACAGATACGCAGTATTTT. The J gene is TRBJ2-3, the V gene TRBV7-2; 8 positions match TRBD2. V lost 5 bases to trimming and J lost 0 bases; unmatched junction nucleotides: 4. This CDR3 is 15 amino acids long. CDR1 is SGHTA, CDR2 FQGNSA, per germline.

This chain uses TRBV4-1 with TRBJ2-7, with TRBD1 identical over 8 bases. Germline V gene data show CDR1 as MGHRA and CDR2 as YSYEKL. V was clipped by 2 bases and J by 6 bases; unmatched bases: 3. The CDR3 totals 13 residues. CDR3: CASSQLDRGEQYF. In DNA form, the CDR3 reads TGCGCCAGCAGCCAACTCGACAGGGGCGAGCAGTACTTC.

V gene TRBV4-3 combines with J gene TRBJ2-3; 9 bases line up with TRBD2. CDR1 is LGHNA and CDR2 is YSLEER in the germline V gene. The CDR3 consists of 16 residues. V dropped 0 bases and J dropped 4; count of bases not matched to a gene: 5. Written as DNA, the CDR3 is TGCGCCAGCAGCCAAGAAAGGCTAGCGGGACCAGATACGCAGTATTTT. This gives the protein CASSQERLAGPDTQYF.